A single sample gave rise to the 29 T cell receptor beta chains below, sequenced in a study of cytomegalovirus exposure and HLA in healthy donors. Primers included in the PCR were 60 Vbeta and 13 Jbeta primers. The assay was immunoSEQ multiplex PCR, and TCRdb's table has in-frame clones only and misses some. In the table there are some 170,000 clones, 79% of which are singletons. Sequencing was performed on PBMCs. The receptors stem from a man aged 40-49 years in good health and CMV-seronegative.

The chain links TRBV6-1 to TRBJ2-7; 11 bases line up with TRBD1. V lost 9 bases and J lost 5; bases outside the gene matches: 6. Germline V CDR1 and CDR2: MNHNS, SASEGT. The CDR3 length is 13 residues. As DNA, the CDR3 is TGTGCCAGTCGGACAGGGGGCAGGCACGAGCAGTACTTC. This codes for CASRTGGRHEQYF.

This clone has more than one count but fewer than ten. V gene TRBV29-1 combines with J gene TRBJ2-2; a weak D match, TRBD2 (7 bases). The germline gives CDR1 SQVTM, CDR2 ANQGSEA. This CDR3 has 16 amino acids. Trimming took 0 bases from V and 6 from J, leaving 17 bases between them. CDR3 bases: TGCAGCGTTGAAGATCTAGTCTTCGGGGGGCCCGGGGAGCTGTTTTTT. This gives the protein CSVEDLVFGGPGELFF.

This clone has more than one count but fewer than ten. This chain uses TRBV7-2 with TRBJ2-7, with 7 bases fitting TRBD1. This CDR3 has 14 residues. V trimming: 4 bases; J trimming: 0 bases; junction bases outside the gene matches: 3. From germline, CDR1 is SGHTA and CDR2 FQGNSA. CDR3 in amino acids: CASSYRGPSYEQYF. The CDR3, as DNA: TGTGCCAGCAGCTACAGGGGCCCCTCCTACGAGCAGTACTTC.

This clone was seen a handful of times. The V call is TRBV6-6, the J call TRBJ2-6, with D possibly matching TRBD1 (6 bases). The germline CDR1 and CDR2 sequences are MNHNY and SVGAGI (reference sequence). Trimming shortened V by 2 bases and J by 3 bases, and 11 bases separated the two germline ends. This CDR3 region has 16 residues. The CDR3 sequence: CASSYGTGIGANVLTF. CDR3 nucleotide sequence: TGTGCCAGCAGTTACGGCACAGGGATTGGGGCCAACGTCCTGACTTTC.

The gene calls are TRBV5-4 and TRBJ1-6; D not certain. Per the germline V gene, CDR1 is SGHNT and CDR2 is YYREEE (reference sequence). The length of the CDR3 is 14 residues. The V end lost 0 bases, the J end lost 8 bases, and 9 bases lay between the germline ends. This chain's CDR3 is CASSLGHSDSPLHF. CDR3 coding DNA: TGTGCCAGCAGCTTGGGACACTCGGATTCACCCCTCCACTTT. Based on the CDR3 plus reference TRBV5-4 and TRBJ1-6, the full variable domain is ETGVTQSPTHLIKTRGQQVTLRCSSQSGHNTVSWYQQALGQGPQFIFQYYREEENGRGNFPPRFSGLQFPNYSSELNVNALELDDSALYLCASSLGHSDSPLHFGNGTRLTVT.

Note on this clone: The germline gene is not matched at one end of the junction; a read error may be the cause. CDR3 DNA sequence: TGTGCCAGCAGTGAACTCCGACAGGGGTCTAATGAAAACCTGTTTTTT. Its protein is CASSELRQGSNENLFF. V and J are TRBV2 and TRBJ1-4, with TRBD1 identical over 8 bases. Germline V gene sequence: CDR1 SNHLY, CDR2 FYNNEI. The CDR3 extends over 16 amino acids.

This clone was found a few times. The chain carries TRBV28 and TRBJ1-1; D is unresolved. Trimming removed 4 bases from V and 7 bases from J, with 4 bases in between. The CDR3 sequence is 10 residues long. CDR1 MDHEN and CDR2 SYDVKM come from the germline V gene. The CDR3 protein is CASSSREAFF. The CDR3 DNA follows: TGTGCCAGCAGTTCTCGTGAAGCTTTCTTT.

This clone showed up just a few times. The chain has TRBV5-4 and TRBJ2-7; the D gene is possibly TRBD2 (5 bases). Germline-derived CDR1 and CDR2 are SGHNT and YYREEE (reference sequence). The CDR3 length is 14 residues. Trimming took 1 base from V and 4 from J, leaving 12 bases between them. The CDR3 sequence: CASSLIGITYEQYF. The CDR3 DNA follows: TGTGCCAGCAGCTTGATCGGGATCACATACGAGCAGTACTTC.

The chain is built from TRBV18 and TRBJ1-4; 7 bases are shared with TRBD1. Germline-derived CDR1 and CDR2 are KGHSH and LQKENI. The CDR3 has 13 amino acids. V shed 6 bases and J 8 bases; nucleotides not matched to a gene: 6. CDR3 region: CASSPRDSEKLFF. In DNA, the CDR3 is TGTGCCAGCTCTCCGCGGGACAGCGAAAAACTGTTTTTT.

This chain joins TRBV4-3 and TRBJ2-5, with D uncertain. The V gene's germline CDR1 is LGHNA and CDR2 YSLEER. CDR3 length equals 13 residues. V lost 1 base and J 4 bases, leaving 7 bases between the germline ends. In DNA form, the CDR3 reads TGCGCCAGCAGCCAAGTGCGGAGAGAGACCCAGTACTTC. The encoded protein is CASSQVRRETQYF.

The DNA of the CDR3 is TGTGCCATCACCCAGGACAGGTCGAATTCACCCCTCCACTTT. It translates to CAITQDRSNSPLHF. This rearrangement joins TRBV10-3 to TRBJ1-6; 7 nucleotides align to TRBD1. The CDR3 consists of 14 residues. Germline trimming cut 7 bases from V and 7 bases from J; bases unmatched to any gene: 7. Germline CDR1 reads ENHRY; CDR2 reads SYGVKD.

Of note for this clone: The junction departs from the called germline gene at one end, perhaps through a read error. J is TRBJ2-6 and V is TRBV12-5, with D possibly matching TRBD1 (6 bases). The CDR3 has 16 residues. CDR1 is LGHNT and CDR2 is FRNRAP in the germline V gene. DNA of the CDR3: TGTGCTAGTGGGATTGGGGCAGGGGACGGGGCCAACGGCCTGACTTTC. This sequence encodes CASGIGAGDGANGLTF. The complete variable domain, with remaining parts taken from reference TRBV12-5 and TRBJ2-6, reads DARVTQTPRHKVTEMGQEVTMRCQPILGHNTVFWYRQTMMQGLELLAYFRNRAPLDDSGMPKDRFSAEMPDATLATLKIQPSEPRDSAVYFCASGIGAGDGANGLTFGAGSRLTVL.

The chain joins TRBV5-4 to TRBJ2-7; 7 bases align to TRBD1. Germline CDR1 is SGHNT and CDR2 is YYREEE (reference sequence). The ends lost 3 bases at V and 0 bases at J; junction bases unmatched: 6. The CDR3 sequence is 15 residues long. CDR3 DNA sequence: TGTGCCAGCAGCTCCGGACAGGCCCCCTCCTACGAGCAGTACTTC. This translates into CASSSGQAPSYEQYF.

V gene TRBV5-1 combines with J gene TRBJ1-1, with no clear D. Germline V lookup: CDR1 SGHRS, CDR2 YFSETQ. This CDR3 contains 14 residues. Deletions cut 4 bases from V and 1 base from J, with 11 bases between. In DNA, the CDR3 is TGCGCCAGCAGCCCTACCGTGCAGAACACTGAAGCTTTCTTT. It codes for CASSPTVQNTEAFF. The variable domain in full, completed from reference TRBV5-1 and TRBJ1-1, reads KAGVTQTPRYLIKTRGQQVTLSCSPISGHRSVSWYQQTPGQGLQFLFEYFSETQRNKGNFPGRFSGRQFSNSRSEMNVSTLELGDSALYLCASSPTVQNTEAFFGQGTRLTVV.

This clone occurred a few times. The rearrangement uses TRBV28 and TRBJ1-5; D perhaps matches TRBD1 (6 bases). V dropped 2 bases and J dropped 0 bases, with 11 bases sitting between them. Germline-derived CDR1 and CDR2 are MDHEN and SYDVKM. The CDR3 consists of 16 residues. CDR3 sequence reads: CASSLSGQNSNQPQHF. The CDR3 DNA is TGTGCCAGCAGTTTAAGTGGACAGAATAGCAATCAGCCCCAGCATTTT.

The J gene is TRBJ2-7, the V gene TRBV6-5; the match to TRBD2 covers 11 bases. The germline CDR1 and CDR2 sequences are MNHEY and SVGAGI. There are 13 residues in the CDR3. Germline trimming cut 10 bases from V and 5 bases from J; bases unmatched to any gene: 7. Here the CDR3 DNA reads TGTGCCAACCGACTAGCGGGATACCACGAGCAGTACTTC. Amino acids: CANRLAGYHEQYF.

The chain uses TRBV19 and TRBJ2-7, with TRBD2 matching 9 bases. The CDR3 runs to 15 residues. CDR1 is LNHDA, CDR2 SQIVND, per germline (reference sequence). The V and J ends lost 11 bases and 3 bases, in that order; junction bases with no gene match: 14. CDR3 amino acids: CALYLTSGFYYEQYF. The CDR3 DNA reads as TGTGCCCTATATTTGACTAGCGGCTTTTACTACGAGCAGTACTTC. The full variable domain, completed using reference TRBV19 and TRBJ2-7, is DGGITQSPKYLFRKEGQNVTLSCEQNLNHDAMYWYRQDPGQGLRLIYYSQIVNDFQKGDIAEGYSVSREKKESFPLTVTSAQKNPTAFYLCALYLTSGFYYEQYFGPGTRLTVT.

This clone appeared once. The rearrangement uses TRBV7-9 and TRBJ1-2; possible D gene TRBD1, 5 bases. Trimming took 4 bases from V and 5 from J, leaving 5 bases between them. There are 11 residues in the CDR3. Germline V gives CDR1 SEHNR, CDR2 FQNEAQ (reference sequence). The CDR3 spells CASSSGYGYTF. CDR3 DNA sequence: TGTGCCAGCAGCTCAGGGTATGGCTACACCTTC. Complete variable domain (other parts from reference TRBV7-9 and TRBJ1-2): DTGVSQNPRHKITKRGQNVTFRCDPISEHNRLYWYRQTLGQGPEFLTYFQNEAQLEKSRLLSDRFSAERPKGSFSTLEIQRTEQGDSAMYLCASSSGYGYTFGSGTRLTVV.

The chain joins TRBV19 to TRBJ2-5; TRBD2 matches at 9 bases. Germline CDR1 is LNHDA and CDR2 is SQIVND (reference sequence). Trimming cost V 4 bases and J 1 base; bases outside gene matches: 7. This CDR3 comprises 16 residues. In DNA form, the CDR3 reads TGTGCCAGTAGTAACCTAGCGGGACCTACCCAAGAGACCCAGTACTTC. Translation gives CASSNLAGPTQETQYF.

The genes are TRBV4-1 and TRBJ2-3, with 7 bases fitting TRBD2. The CDR3 loop spans 16 amino acids. V lost 3 bases and J lost 4; bases outside the gene matches: 10. Germline CDR1 and CDR2: MGHRA and YSYEKL. The CDR3 nucleotides are TGCGCCAGCAGCCACCCCCGGACTAGTCTTTCAGATACGCAGTATTTT. This gives the protein CASSHPRTSLSDTQYF.

This clone turned up a few times. In DNA, the CDR3 is TGCGCCAGCAGCTTAGCAGGGAACACCGGGGAGCTGTTTTTT. The encoded protein is CASSLAGNTGELFF. This chain links TRBV5-1 with TRBJ2-2; D not certain. Germline assignment: CDR1 SGHRS and CDR2 YFSETQ. Trimming took 2 bases from V and 1 from J, leaving 6 bases between them. This CDR3 is 14 amino acids long.

This chain uses TRBV27 with TRBJ1-5, with TRBD1 as a possible D gene (6 bases). The CDR3 length is 13 residues. Germline V gives CDR1 MNHEY, CDR2 SMNVEV (reference sequence). Deletions cut 7 bases from V and 6 bases from J, with 13 bases between. The CDR3 here is CASTLTGFQPQHF. CDR3 DNA: TGTGCCAGCACCTTGACAGGATTTCAGCCCCAGCATTTT.

The count of this clone is one. The chain carries TRBV15 and TRBJ2-7; TRBD2 is a possible D gene (5 bases). CDR1 is LNHNV, CDR2 YYDKDF, per germline (reference sequence). V was clipped by 1 base and J by 7 bases, with 14 bases between them. This CDR3 has 14 residues. CDR3 coding DNA: TGTGCCACCAGCAGAGCCCTAGCCGGTGGGGAGCAGTACTTC. Protein sequence: CATSRALAGGEQYF.

V is TRBV30 and J is TRBJ1-2; 12 nucleotides agree with TRBD1. The germline CDR1 and CDR2 sequences are GTSNPN and SVGIG (reference sequence). The CDR3 extends over 15 amino acids. The J segment lost 8 bases and the V segment lost 0 bases, leaving 7 bases of the junction unmatched. CDR3 bases: TGTGCCTGGAGTGTACTGGGACAGGGGGCCGGAGGCTACACCTTC. It yields the protein CAWSVLGQGAGGYTF.

In its sample, this clone was seen a few times. Germline and junction disagree at one end, which may indicate a read error. As DNA, the CDR3 is TGTGCCATCAGTGAGTTGGGACAGCGGGGGTACGGGCAGTACTTC. As protein: CAISELGQRGYGQYF. The gene calls are TRBV10-3 and TRBJ2-7; perhaps TRBD2 as D (8 bases). The CDR3 loop spans 15 amino acids. CDR1 and CDR2 from the germline V gene are ENHRY and SYGVKD.

The chain couples TRBV28 to TRBJ2-1; 8 nucleotides line up with TRBD2. J lost 4 bases, V lost 6 bases, and 5 bases had no gene match. Germline CDR1 reads MDHEN; CDR2 reads SYDVKM. This CDR3 spans 14 amino acids. The CDR3 loop is CASRGAGEYNEQFF. CDR3 nucleotide sequence: TGTGCCAGCAGGGGAGCGGGAGAGTACAATGAGCAGTTCTTC.

The J gene is TRBJ2-3, the V gene TRBV2; D remains unclear. Germline CDR1 reads SNHLY; CDR2 reads FYNNEI. V was shortened by 8 bases and J by 0 bases, with 9 bases between the two germline ends. CDR3 length equals 13 residues. Here the CDR3 DNA reads TGTGCCAGCCTCATAGAGAGCACAGATACGCAGTATTTT. Residues: CASLIESTDTQYF.

The chain employs TRBV19 and TRBJ1-1, with TRBD1 as a possible D gene (5 bases). Trimming cost V 7 bases and J 5 bases, with 8 bases left between them. Germline V lookup: CDR1 LNHDA, CDR2 SQIVND (reference sequence). This CDR3 has 11 residues. DNA for the CDR3: TGTGCCAGTAAGGGGAGGACTGAAGCTTTCTTT. It is translated as CASKGRTEAFF.

This clone was picked up one time. The chain links TRBV19 to TRBJ2-1; possible D gene TRBD2, 5 bases. The CDR3 is made up of 15 amino acids. CDR1 and CDR2 from the germline V gene are LNHDA and SQIVND (reference sequence). Trimming cost V 4 bases and J 4 bases, with 14 bases left between them. CDR3 in amino acids: CASSKEDFPYNEQFF. The CDR3, as DNA: TGTGCCAGTAGTAAGGAGGACTTCCCTTACAATGAGCAGTTCTTC.